A single sample gave rise to the 27 T cell receptor beta chains below, sequenced in a study of shared clonotypes between healthy human individuals. Data came from immunoSEQ multiplex PCR; TCRdb stores just in-frame clones and leaves some out. The profile shows over a million clones, 98% of them singletons. Sequencing input: naive CD4+ T cells sorted from blood. This sample's subset: CD45RA+ positively selected. The receptors stem from a young man in good health.

V and J are TRBV2 and TRBJ1-2; 8 bases align to TRBD1. This CDR3 has 12 amino acids. The V segment lost 10 bases and the J segment 7 bases; nucleotides outside the gene matches: 8. Germline V gene data show CDR1 as SNHLY and CDR2 as FYNNEI. CDR3 bases: TGTGCCACAAAAGCAGGGGGCAGTGGCTACACCTTC. This encodes CATKAGGSGYTF.

This clone was seen once. This rearrangement joins TRBV18 to TRBJ1-1; TRBD1 agrees at 7 bases. The CDR3 totals 17 residues. The V gene end was trimmed by 3 bases and the J gene end by 2 bases; junction bases not matched to a gene: 12. Germline CDR1 KGHSH, CDR2 LQKENI. CDR3 coding DNA: TGTGCCAGCTCACCCTATGGTAGACAGGGAGAAAACACTGAAGCTTTCTTT. Translation: CASSPYGRQGENTEAFF. The complete variable domain, with remaining parts taken from reference TRBV18 and TRBJ1-1, reads NAGVMQNPRHLVRRRGQEARLRCSPMKGHSHVYWYRQLPEEGLKFMVYLQKENIIDESGMPKERFSAEFPKEGPSILRIQQVVRGDSAAYFCASSPYGRQGENTEAFFGQGTRLTVV.

This chain joins TRBV5-1 and TRBJ2-7; 7 bases agree with TRBD2. V shed 5 bases and J 2 bases; nucleotides not matched to a gene: 7. This CDR3 is 14 amino acids long. Germline loops: CDR1 SGHRS, CDR2 YFSETQ. The CDR3 spells CASSGLAEAYEQYF. CDR3 sequence (DNA): TGCGCCAGCAGTGGGCTAGCGGAAGCCTACGAGCAGTACTTC. The variable domain in full, with the rest retrieved from reference TRBV5-1 and TRBJ2-7, is KAGVTQTPRYLIKTRGQQVTLSCSPISGHRSVSWYQQTPGQGLQFLFEYFSETQRNKGNFPGRFSGRQFSNSRSEMNVSTLELGDSALYLCASSGLAEAYEQYFGPGTRLTVT.

On this clone itself: Other nucleotide sequences in the sample specify the same CDR3. V is TRBV18 and J is TRBJ2-2; TRBD1 matches at 9 bases. The germline gives CDR1 KGHSH, CDR2 LQKENI. The CDR3 consists of 14 residues. Trimming at V came to 3 bases and at J to 4 bases, leaving 0 bases not matched to a gene. CDR3 DNA: TGTGCCAGCTCACCGGGACAGGGCACCGGGGAGCTGTTTTTT. Its protein product is CASSPGQGTGELFF.

The V and J genes are TRBV19 and TRBJ2-1; no clear D. The germline gives CDR1 LNHDA, CDR2 SQIVND (reference sequence). There are 15 residues in the CDR3. V gave up 4 bases and J gave up 1 base, with 11 bases separating them. CDR3 in amino acids: CASSRTGISYNEQFF. The CDR3 DNA reads as TGTGCCAGTAGTAGAACGGGTATTTCCTACAATGAGCAGTTCTTC.

The J gene is TRBJ2-7, the V gene TRBV4-1, with TRBD2 matching over 12 bases. V shed 4 bases, J shed 4 bases, and the junction held 5 bases outside the gene matches. The germline gives CDR1 MGHRA, CDR2 YSYEKL. This CDR3 has 15 amino acids. The CDR3 DNA follows: TGCGCCAGCAGCCTCCTGACTAGCGGGAGATACGAGCAGTACTTC. This translates into CASSLLTSGRYEQYF.

The rearrangement joins TRBV2 to TRBJ2-7, with a possible D match to TRBD2 (6 bases). Looked up from germline, CDR1 is SNHLY and CDR2 is FYNNEI. The CDR3 has 14 residues. The V gene lost 6 bases and the J gene lost 7 bases, with 19 bases spanning the gap. The CDR3 region is CASRGLRYPREQYF. CDR3 bases: TGTGCCAGCAGGGGACTTAGGTATCCTAGGGAGCAGTACTTC.

V is TRBV5-1 and J is TRBJ2-1, with 8 bases aligning to TRBD1. CDR1 and CDR2 from the germline V gene are SGHRS and YFSETQ. The ends lost 1 base at V and 5 bases at J; junction bases unmatched: 11. The CDR3 covers 17 residues. The CDR3 spells CASSLRYTGGHDNEQFF. The CDR3 DNA follows: TGCGCCAGCAGCTTGAGATATACAGGGGGGCATGACAATGAGCAGTTCTTC.

The chain is built from TRBV7-2 and TRBJ1-5; D ambiguous. This CDR3 is 13 amino acids long. Germline lookup yields CDR1 SGHTA and CDR2 FQGNSA. V was pared by 5 bases and J by 5 bases, with 10 bases between. CDR3 residues: CASSPYAYQPQHF. CDR3 bases: TGTGCCAGCAGCCCCTACGCCTATCAGCCCCAGCATTTT.

This sequence joins TRBV5-4 and TRBJ2-7, with D uncertain. CDR1 SGHNT and CDR2 YYREEE come from the germline V gene (reference sequence). The CDR3 spans 15 residues. With 0 bases removed from V and 3 bases from J, the gap between germline ends came to 13 bases. The chain's CDR3 is CASSLGSDGDYEQYF. The CDR3 coding sequence is TGTGCCAGCAGCTTGGGGTCGGACGGTGACTACGAGCAGTACTTC.

The chain has TRBV7-2 and TRBJ1-5, with D perhaps matching TRBD1 (5 bases). From germline, CDR1 is SGHTA and CDR2 FQGNSA. V gave up 5 bases and J gave up 5 bases, with 16 bases separating them. The CDR3 is 15 amino acids. The DNA of the CDR3 is TGTGCCAGCAGCACGGACGGGGCCCCGGATCAGCCCCAGCATTTT. Translating gives CASSTDGAPDQPQHF.

This chain links TRBV7-8 with TRBJ2-7, with unresolved D. The CDR3 has 13 amino acids. Trimming removed 5 bases at V and 3 bases at J, with 11 bases between. Germline loops: CDR1 SGHVS, CDR2 FQNEAQ. CDR3 nucleotides: TGTGCCAGCAGCGTTAGTGGATACTACGAGCAGTACTTC. Encoded protein: CASSVSGYYEQYF.

This chain uses TRBV15 with TRBJ2-2; possibly TRBD2 for D (5 bases). The CDR3 has 13 amino acids. Per germline, CDR1 LNHNV and CDR2 YYDKDF (reference sequence). Trimming stripped 5 bases from V and 4 bases from J, with 8 bases between. CDR3 nucleotides: TGTGCCACCAGCGCCCTAGCCACCGGGGAGCTGTTTTTT. Protein product: CATSALATGELFF.

The chain couples TRBV7-3 to TRBJ2-2; 8 bases fit TRBD1. The CDR3 runs to 16 residues. V was clipped by 4 bases and J by 4 bases; unmatched bases: 8. Germline V gene lookup returns CDR1 SGHTA and CDR2 FQGTGA. The CDR3 coding sequence is TGTGCCAGCAGCTACAGGCTGACAGGGGCCACCGGGGAGCTGTTTTTT. It encodes CASSYRLTGATGELFF. Drawing the rest from reference TRBV7-3 and TRBJ2-2, the complete variable domain is GAGVSQTPSNKVTEKGKYVELRCDPISGHTALYWYRQSLGQGPEFLIYFQGTGAADDSGLPNDRFFAVRPEGSVSTLKIQRTERGDSAVYLCASSYRLTGATGELFFGEGSRLTVL.

V usage is TRBV5-4 and J usage is TRBJ2-3; 9 bases align to TRBD2. In germline, CDR1 is SGHNT, CDR2 YYREEE (reference sequence). Losses at the gene ends were 4 bases for V and 8 bases for J; bases not matched to a gene: 17. CDR3 length equals 17 residues. The CDR3 sequence: CASSPPGEVAGAGTQYF. CDR3 bases: TGTGCCAGCAGCCCCCCGGGCGAGGTAGCGGGAGCGGGTACGCAGTATTTT.

The chain employs TRBV9 and TRBJ2-7, with 9 bases that match TRBD2. CDR3 length: 15 residues. V lost 0 bases to trimming and J lost 5 bases; unmatched junction nucleotides: 6. From germline, CDR1 is SGDLS and CDR2 YYNGEE. CDR3 coding DNA: TGTGCCAGCAGCGTAGTGGGCGGGAGGGGTGACGAGCAGTACTTC. Amino acids: CASSVVGGRGDEQYF.

V and J are TRBV29-1 and TRBJ2-3; TRBD1 matches 10 bases. This CDR3 has 14 residues. The V gene's germline CDR1 is SQVTM and CDR2 ANQGSEA. V gave up 8 bases and J gave up 6 bases; unmatched junction bases: 11. The CDR3 bases are TGCAGCTCGGGGACAGGGGTCACGACTGATACGCAGTATTTT. Protein: CSSGTGVTTDTQYF.

The chain carries TRBV7-2 and TRBJ2-7; TRBD1 or TRBD2 may be the D gene (5 bases each). The CDR3 is made up of 12 amino acids. V was cut by 5 bases and J by 2 bases, with 7 bases left in between. Germline-derived CDR1 and CDR2 are SGHTA and FQGNSA. In nucleotides, the CDR3 is TGTGCCAGCAGCCAGGGAGCCTACGAGCAGTACTTC. Encoded protein: CASSQGAYEQYF. Full variable domain (remainder filled in from reference TRBV7-2 and TRBJ2-7): GAGVSQSPSNKVTEKGKDVELRCDPISGHTALYWYRQSLGQGLEFLIYFQGNSAPDKSGLPSDRFSAERTGGSVSTLTIQRTQQEDSAVYLCASSQGAYEQYFGPGTRLTVT.

About this clone: Other nucleotide sequences in the sample specify the same CDR3. V and J are TRBV18 and TRBJ1-1, with D perhaps matching TRBD1 (5 bases). CDR3 size: 15 residues. Germline V CDR1 and CDR2: KGHSH, LQKENI. Trimming shortened V by 3 bases and J by 0 bases, and 11 bases separated the two germline ends. This CDR3 reads CASSPGVGMNTEAFF. DNA for the CDR3: TGTGCCAGCTCACCGGGGGTAGGGATGAACACTGAAGCTTTCTTT.

V usage is TRBV7-9 and J usage is TRBJ1-1; D may be TRBD1 (5 bases). The CDR3 spans 15 residues. Trimming took 0 bases from V and 1 from J, leaving 9 bases between them. Germline V gives CDR1 SEHNR, CDR2 FQNEAQ (reference sequence). The CDR3 nucleotides read TGTGCCAGCAGCTTAGCAAGGGGCGCGAACACTGAAGCTTTCTTT. Encoded protein: CASSLARGANTEAFF.

This clone occurred once. Other DNA sequences of this sample code for an identical CDR3. This sequence joins TRBV5-1 and TRBJ1-5; D not certain. CDR1 SGHRS and CDR2 YFSETQ come from the germline V gene. Deletions cut 1 base from V and 5 bases from J, with 7 bases between. This CDR3 spans 13 amino acids. CDR3 coding DNA: TGCGCCAGCAGCTTGCGGGGTGATCAGCCCCAGCATTTT. This sequence encodes CASSLRGDQPQHF.

V gene TRBV5-4 combines with J gene TRBJ2-7, with TRBD2 identical over 11 bases. Trimming removed 4 bases from V and 7 bases from J; junction bases left unmatched: 1. The CDR3 totals 12 residues. The germline gives CDR1 SGHNT, CDR2 YYREEE (reference sequence). The CDR3 nucleotides are TGTGCCAGCAGCCCTAGCGGGAGGGAGCAGTACTTC. Translated, it gives CASSPSGREQYF.

The chain combines TRBV27 with TRBJ1-2; the D gene is possibly TRBD1 (5 bases). Trimming cost V 9 bases and J 7 bases, with 18 bases left between them. Germline V lookup: CDR1 MNHEY, CDR2 SMNVEV (reference sequence). The CDR3 extends over 13 amino acids. The CDR3 here is CARREGRAIGYTF. In DNA form, the CDR3 reads TGTGCCAGAAGGGAGGGCAGGGCGATTGGCTACACCTTC.

The J gene is TRBJ2-2, the V gene TRBV7-2; D is uncertain. Trimming shortened V by 2 bases and J by 4 bases, and 8 bases separated the two germline ends. Germline V lookup: CDR1 SGHTA, CDR2 FQGNSA. This CDR3 contains 14 residues. CDR3 protein: CASSLSRTTGELFF. DNA of the CDR3: TGTGCCAGCAGCTTAAGCAGAACCACCGGGGAGCTGTTTTTT.

The chain uses TRBV5-1 and TRBJ2-1; 9 bases match TRBD1. Germline values: CDR1 SGHRS, CDR2 YFSETQ. With 2 bases clipped from V and 6 bases from J, the junction kept 12 bases outside the gene matches. This CDR3 contains 17 residues. The CDR3 reads CASSLTARDRVVNEQFF. CDR3 in DNA: TGCGCCAGCAGCTTAACCGCTCGGGACAGGGTGGTCAATGAGCAGTTCTTC.

The chain joins TRBV11-3 to TRBJ1-1; possible D gene TRBD1, 5 bases. The CDR3 runs 14 residues. The ends were cut back, 4 bases at V and 0 bases at J, with 9 bases in the middle. From germline, CDR1 is SGHNT and CDR2 YENEEA. CDR3: CASSSDSLNTEAFF. CDR3 in DNA: TGTGCCAGCAGCTCCGACAGCCTGAACACTGAAGCTTTCTTT.

The chain recombines TRBV5-4 with TRBJ2-3, with 8 nucleotides matching TRBD2. The V gene's germline CDR1 is SGHNT and CDR2 YYREEE (reference sequence). Unmatched junction bases numbered 7, after V lost 4 bases and J lost 3 bases. The CDR3 is 15 residues long. The CDR3 DNA follows: TGTGCCAGCAGCGACTCCAGCGGGAGTACAGATACGCAGTATTTT. Protein: CASSDSSGSTDTQYF. The full variable domain, its missing parts supplied by reference TRBV5-4 and TRBJ2-3, is ETGVTQSPTHLIKTRGQQVTLRCSSQSGHNTVSWYQQALGQGPQFIFQYYREEENGRGNFPPRFSGLQFPNYSSELNVNALELDDSALYLCASSDSSGSTDTQYFGPGTRLTVL.